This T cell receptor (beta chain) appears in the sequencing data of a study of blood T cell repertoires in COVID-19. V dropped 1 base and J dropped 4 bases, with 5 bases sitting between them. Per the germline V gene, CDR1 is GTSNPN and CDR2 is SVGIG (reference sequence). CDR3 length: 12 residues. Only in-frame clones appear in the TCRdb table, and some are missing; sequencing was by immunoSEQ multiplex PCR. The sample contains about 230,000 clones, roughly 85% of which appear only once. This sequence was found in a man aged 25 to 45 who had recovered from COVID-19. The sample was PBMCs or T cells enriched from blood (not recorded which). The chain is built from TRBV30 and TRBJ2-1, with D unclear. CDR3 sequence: CAWSGQYNEQFF. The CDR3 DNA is TGTGCCTGGAGTGGTCAGTACAATGAGCAGTTCTTC.